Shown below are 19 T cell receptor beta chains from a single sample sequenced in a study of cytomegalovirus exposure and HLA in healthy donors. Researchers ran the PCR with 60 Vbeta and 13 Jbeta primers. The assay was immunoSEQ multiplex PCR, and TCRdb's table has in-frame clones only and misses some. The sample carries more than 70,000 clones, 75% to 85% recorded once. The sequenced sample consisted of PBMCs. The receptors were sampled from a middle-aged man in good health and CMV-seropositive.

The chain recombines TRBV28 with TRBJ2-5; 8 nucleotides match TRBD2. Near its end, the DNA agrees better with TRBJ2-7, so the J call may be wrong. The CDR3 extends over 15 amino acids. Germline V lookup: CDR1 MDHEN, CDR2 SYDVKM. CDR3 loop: CASSPPGLVWYEQYF. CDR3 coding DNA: TGTGCCAGCAGTCCCCCGGGACTAGTTTGGTACGAGCAGTACTTC.

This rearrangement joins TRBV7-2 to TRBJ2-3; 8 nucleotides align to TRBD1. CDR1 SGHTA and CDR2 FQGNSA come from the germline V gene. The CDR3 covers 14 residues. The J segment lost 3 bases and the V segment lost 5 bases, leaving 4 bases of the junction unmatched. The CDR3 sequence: CASSQNRGTDTQYF. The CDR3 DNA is TGTGCCAGCAGCCAGAACAGGGGGACAGATACGCAGTATTTT.

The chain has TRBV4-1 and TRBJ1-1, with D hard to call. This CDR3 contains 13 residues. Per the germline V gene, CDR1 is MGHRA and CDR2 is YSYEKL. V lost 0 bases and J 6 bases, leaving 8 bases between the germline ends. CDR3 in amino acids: CASSQDYGSEAFF. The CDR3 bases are TGCGCCAGCAGCCAAGATTATGGCTCTGAAGCTTTCTTT.

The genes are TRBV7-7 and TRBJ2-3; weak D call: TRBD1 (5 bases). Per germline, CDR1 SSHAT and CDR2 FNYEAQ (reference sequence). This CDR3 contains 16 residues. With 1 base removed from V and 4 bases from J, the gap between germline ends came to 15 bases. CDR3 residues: CASSLGIDRSADTQYF. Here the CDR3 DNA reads TGTGCCAGCAGCTTAGGAATAGACAGAAGCGCAGATACGCAGTATTTT.

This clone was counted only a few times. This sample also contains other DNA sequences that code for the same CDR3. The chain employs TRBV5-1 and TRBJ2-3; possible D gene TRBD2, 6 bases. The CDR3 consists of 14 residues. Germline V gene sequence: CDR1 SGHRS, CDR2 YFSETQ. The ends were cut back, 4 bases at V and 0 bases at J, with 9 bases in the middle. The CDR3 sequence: CASSLGTSTDTQYF. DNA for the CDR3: TGCGCCAGCAGCCTAGGGACTAGCACAGATACGCAGTATTTT.

In DNA form, the CDR3 reads TGTGCCAGCACCCCCAGGACTGGGACCTACAATGAGCAGTTCTTC. Its protein product is CASTPRTGTYNEQFF. The rearrangement joins TRBV7-2 to TRBJ2-1; D possibly corresponds to TRBD2 (5 bases). This CDR3 comprises 15 residues. V dropped 7 bases and J dropped 2 bases, with 15 bases sitting between them. Per the germline V gene, CDR1 is SGHTA and CDR2 is FQGNSA. The full variable domain, with the rest looked up from reference TRBV7-2 and TRBJ2-1, is GAGVSQSPSNKVTEKGKDVELRCDPISGHTALYWYRQSLGQGLEFLIYFQGNSAPDKSGLPSDRFSAERTGGSVSTLTIQRTQQEDSAVYLCASTPRTGTYNEQFFGPGTRLTVL.

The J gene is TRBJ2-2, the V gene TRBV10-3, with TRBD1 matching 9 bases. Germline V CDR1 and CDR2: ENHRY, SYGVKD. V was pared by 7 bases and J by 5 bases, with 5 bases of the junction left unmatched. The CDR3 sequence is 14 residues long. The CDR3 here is CAIMGQGLTGELFF. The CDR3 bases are TGTGCCATCATGGGACAGGGACTTACCGGGGAGCTGTTTTTT.

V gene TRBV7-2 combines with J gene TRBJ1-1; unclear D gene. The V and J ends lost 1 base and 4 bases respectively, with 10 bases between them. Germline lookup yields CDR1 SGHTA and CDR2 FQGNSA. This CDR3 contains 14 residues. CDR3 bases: TGTGCCAGCAGCTTAGACGGGGTTACCACTGAAGCTTTCTTT. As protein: CASSLDGVTTEAFF.

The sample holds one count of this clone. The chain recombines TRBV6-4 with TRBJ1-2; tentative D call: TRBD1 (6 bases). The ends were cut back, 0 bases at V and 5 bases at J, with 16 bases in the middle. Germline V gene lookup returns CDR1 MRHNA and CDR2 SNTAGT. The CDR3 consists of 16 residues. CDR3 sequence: CASSDSNSGTPYGYTF. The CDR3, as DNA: TGTGCCAGCAGTGACTCGAATTCCGGGACACCGTATGGCTACACCTTC.

Here the CDR3 reads CASSQAGDGYTF. In DNA form, the CDR3 reads TGTGCCAGCTCACAGGCAGGTGATGGCTACACCTTC. The gene calls are TRBV18 and TRBJ1-2; D unclear. V dropped 4 bases and J dropped 6 bases, with 9 bases sitting between them. The germline V gene has CDR1 KGHSH and CDR2 LQKENI. The CDR3 runs 12 residues.

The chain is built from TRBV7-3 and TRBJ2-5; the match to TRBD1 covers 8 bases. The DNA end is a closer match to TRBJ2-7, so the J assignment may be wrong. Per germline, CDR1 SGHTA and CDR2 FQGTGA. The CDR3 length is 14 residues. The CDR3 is CASSLGQESYEQYF. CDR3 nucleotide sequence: TGTGCCAGCAGCTTGGGACAGGAATCCTACGAGCAGTACTTC.

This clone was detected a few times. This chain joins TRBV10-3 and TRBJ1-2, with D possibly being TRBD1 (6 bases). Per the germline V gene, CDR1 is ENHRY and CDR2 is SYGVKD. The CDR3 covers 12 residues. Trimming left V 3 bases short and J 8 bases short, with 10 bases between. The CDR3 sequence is CAISEQGYGYTF. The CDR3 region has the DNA TGTGCCATCAGTGAACAGGGCTACGGCTACACCTTC.

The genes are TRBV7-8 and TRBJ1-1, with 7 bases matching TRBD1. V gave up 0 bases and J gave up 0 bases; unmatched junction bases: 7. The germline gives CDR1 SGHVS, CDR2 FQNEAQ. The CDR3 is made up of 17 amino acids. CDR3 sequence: CASSLALGQTVNTEAFF. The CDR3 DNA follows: TGTGCCAGCAGCTTAGCCCTGGGACAGACGGTGAACACTGAAGCTTTCTTT.

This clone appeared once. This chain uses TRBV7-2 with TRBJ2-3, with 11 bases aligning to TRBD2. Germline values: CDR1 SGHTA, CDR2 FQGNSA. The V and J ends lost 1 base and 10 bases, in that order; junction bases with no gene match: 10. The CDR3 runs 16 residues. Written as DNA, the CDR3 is TGTGCCAGCAGCTTAGTCGGGACTAGCGGAGGGACAGCGCAGTATTTT. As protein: CASSLVGTSGGTAQYF.

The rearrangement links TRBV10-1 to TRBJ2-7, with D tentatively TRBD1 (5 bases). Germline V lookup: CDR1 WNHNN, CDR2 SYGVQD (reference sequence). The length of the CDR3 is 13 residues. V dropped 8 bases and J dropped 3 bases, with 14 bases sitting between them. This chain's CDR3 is CASAPDINYEQYF. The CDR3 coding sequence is TGCGCCAGCGCCCCGGACATAAACTACGAGCAGTACTTC.

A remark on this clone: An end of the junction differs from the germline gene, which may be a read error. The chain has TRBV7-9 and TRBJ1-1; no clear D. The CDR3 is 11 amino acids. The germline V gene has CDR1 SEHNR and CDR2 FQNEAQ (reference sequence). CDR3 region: CSSSQAEGASF. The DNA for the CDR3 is TGTTCCAGCAGCCAAGCTGAGGGAGCTTCCTTT.

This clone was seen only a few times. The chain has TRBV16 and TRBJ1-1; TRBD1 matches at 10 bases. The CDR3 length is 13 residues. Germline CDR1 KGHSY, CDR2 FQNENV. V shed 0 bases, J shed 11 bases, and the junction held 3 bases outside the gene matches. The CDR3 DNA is TGTGCCAGCAGCCAATCGGACAGGGGGAGGGCTTTCTTT. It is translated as CASSQSDRGRAFF.

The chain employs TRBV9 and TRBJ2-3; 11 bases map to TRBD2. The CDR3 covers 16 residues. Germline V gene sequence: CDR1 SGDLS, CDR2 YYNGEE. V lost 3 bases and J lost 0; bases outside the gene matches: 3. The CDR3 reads CASSELAGESTDTQYF. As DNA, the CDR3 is TGTGCCAGCAGCGAACTAGCGGGAGAGAGCACAGATACGCAGTATTTT.

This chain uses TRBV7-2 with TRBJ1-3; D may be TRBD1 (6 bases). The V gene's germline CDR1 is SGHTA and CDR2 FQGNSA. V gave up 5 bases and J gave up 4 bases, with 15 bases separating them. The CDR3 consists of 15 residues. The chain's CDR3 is CASSESPGTGNTIYF. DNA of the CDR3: TGTGCCAGCAGCGAGAGTCCCGGGACAGGAAACACCATATATTTT.